This T cell receptor (beta chain) was obtained from a study of T cells in Graves' hyperthyroidism and ophthalmopathy. The study, taken as a whole, reports: Ophthalmopathy, which appeared later, was predicted by the model a median roughly 6.4 months before onset.

There were TCR beta CDR3 regions amplified from RNA transcripts. When the TCR CDR3 underwent first-round RT-PCR, the HTBI primer set was used. TCRdb redid the calling of the multiplex PCR reads with MiXCR, one entry per CDR3 protein. Of approximately 370,000 distinct CDR3 sequences listed, 14% to 15% are singletons. For this clonotype: Its antigen is currently unknown.

This CDR3 contains 13 residues. Germline assignment: CDR1 SQVTM and CDR2 ANQGSEA. With 0 bases removed from V and 1 base from J, the gap between germline ends came to 7 bases. Fresh peripheral blood, around 9.5 ml, yielded the PBMCs. The source of this sequence is a woman in her twenties or thirties with Graves' hyperthyroidism. The sequenced sample consisted of blood. The V and J genes are TRBV29-1 and TRBJ2-7, with TRBD1 as a possible D gene (5 bases). CDR3 sequence: CSVEEQASYEQYF. CDR3 bases: TGCAGCGTTGAAGAACAGGCTTCCTACGAGCAGTACTTC.